Below, 27 T cell receptor beta chains from the same sample are listed, as sequenced in a study of TIL therapy for anti-PD-1-resistant metastatic lung cancer. Time point here: pre-treatment sample, taken before nivolumab and TIL therapy. This was the immunoSEQ v3 assay. Data came from immunoSEQ multiplex PCR; TCRdb stores just in-frame clones and leaves some out. The sample gives about 15,000 clones, 86% of which show up once; about 0.85% is in the top ten. The sample was blood, taken at baseline. The receptors were gathered from a person aged 25 to 80 with non-small cell lung cancer.

This clone was found a few times. The chain couples TRBV4-2 to TRBJ1-1, with a tentative D call TRBD1 (5 bases). CDR3 size: 14 residues. Between the trimmed V and J ends, which lost 7 bases and 4 bases, there was a span of 16 bases. Germline assignment: CDR1 LGHNA and CDR2 YNFKEQ. The CDR3 DNA follows: TGTGCCAGCACGGGGGTTGAGGAATCCACTGAAGCTTTCTTT. Its translation is CASTGVEESTEAFF.

The chain combines TRBV4-2 with TRBJ1-3, with 11 bases that match TRBD1. Germline trimming cut 4 bases from V and 4 bases from J; bases unmatched to any gene: 3. Germline values: CDR1 LGHNA, CDR2 YNFKEQ. The CDR3 totals 15 residues. Here the CDR3 DNA reads TGTGCCAGCAGCCGGGACAGGGGGGACGGAAACACCATATATTTT. Translating gives CASSRDRGDGNTIYF.

J is TRBJ2-7 and V is TRBV7-3; D tentatively reads TRBD1 or TRBD2 (5 bases each). Per the germline V gene, CDR1 is SGHTA and CDR2 is FQGTGA. The CDR3 runs to 15 residues. The V end lost 5 bases, the J end lost 7 bases, and 21 bases lay between the germline ends. The CDR3 coding sequence is TGTGCCAGCAGCCCTACCCCCGGGGCAGAAAGTGAGCAGTACTTC. Translated: CASSPTPGAESEQYF. The full variable domain, rest sourced from reference TRBV7-3 and TRBJ2-7, is GAGVSQTPSNKVTEKGKYVELRCDPISGHTALYWYRQSLGQGPEFLIYFQGTGAADDSGLPNDRFFAVRPEGSVSTLKIQRTERGDSAVYLCASSPTPGAESEQYFGPGTRLTVT.

The chain couples TRBV7-9 to TRBJ1-3; D ambiguous. The germline V gene encodes CDR1 SEHNR and CDR2 FQNEAQ (reference sequence). The CDR3 is 16 amino acids. Deletions cut 0 bases from V and 3 bases from J, with 12 bases between. The CDR3 loop is CASSLAGLGFGNTIYF. The CDR3 nucleotides are TGTGCCAGCAGCTTAGCGGGCCTGGGATTTGGAAACACCATATATTTT.

CDR3 protein: CASSPRVETQYF. CDR3 coding DNA: TGTGCCAGCAGTCCCAGGGTGGAGACCCAGTACTTC. V usage is TRBV5-8 and J usage is TRBJ2-5; TRBD1 is a possible D gene (5 bases). The CDR3 loop spans 12 amino acids. The germline CDR1 and CDR2 sequences are SGHTS and YDEGEE. V was shortened by 5 bases and J by 5 bases, with 10 bases between the two germline ends. The full variable domain, in which reference TRBV5-8 and TRBJ2-5 provide the parts outside the CDR3, is EAGVTQSPTHLIKTRGQQATLRCSPISGHTSVYWYQQALGLGLQFLLWYDEGEERNRGNFPPRFSGRQFPNYSSELNVNALELEDSALYLCASSPRVETQYFGPGTRLLVL.

CDR3 protein: CSARYAGPTYF. The CDR3 DNA is TGCAGTGCTAGATATGCGGGCCCGACTTATTTT. The chain carries TRBV20-1 and TRBJ2-3, with a tentative D call TRBD2 (5 bases). Germline assignment: CDR1 DFQATT and CDR2 SNEGSKA (reference sequence). The CDR3 runs 11 residues. Between the trimmed V and J ends, which lost 2 bases and 15 bases, there was a span of 15 bases.

The rearrangement links TRBV5-4 to TRBJ2-1, with 8 bases fitting TRBD2. The CDR3 runs 15 residues. V was pared by 2 bases and J by 7 bases, with 8 bases of the junction left unmatched. CDR1 is SGHNT and CDR2 is YYREEE in the germline V gene (reference sequence). CDR3 sequence (DNA): TGTGCCAGCAGCTTTATAGCGGGACGGGGGAATGAGCAGTTCTTC. Translating it yields CASSFIAGRGNEQFF.

The chain combines TRBV7-8 with TRBJ2-3, with a tentative D call TRBD1 (5 bases). This CDR3 contains 13 residues. Germline values: CDR1 SGHVS, CDR2 FQNEAQ. The V gene lost 1 base and the J gene lost 6 bases, with 8 bases spanning the gap. The CDR3 here is CASSLGPGDTQYF. In DNA, the CDR3 is TGTGCCAGCAGCTTAGGACCAGGGGATACGCAGTATTTT.

The rearrangement joins TRBV11-2 to TRBJ2-5; the match to TRBD2 covers 7 bases. The CDR3 sequence is 15 residues long. The germline CDR1 and CDR2 sequences are SGHAT and FQNNGV. Trimming took 5 bases from V and 2 from J; bases not matched to a gene: 8. The CDR3 spells CASSPQWGGQETQYF. The DNA for the CDR3 is TGTGCCAGCAGCCCCCAGTGGGGGGGGCAAGAGACCCAGTACTTC. Full variable domain (outside the CDR3, taken from reference TRBV11-2 and TRBJ2-5): EAGVAQSPRYKIIEKRQSVAFWCNPISGHATLYWYQQILGQGPKLLIQFQNNGVVDDSQLPKDRFSAERLKGVDSTLKIQPAKLEDSAVYLCASSPQWGGQETQYFGPGTRLLVL.

The sample holds one count of this clone. V gene TRBV11-1 combines with J gene TRBJ2-6; the match to TRBD2 covers 7 bases. Germline V gene sequence: CDR1 SGHAT, CDR2 FQDESV (reference sequence). The V segment lost 5 bases and the J segment 3 bases; nucleotides outside the gene matches: 16. This CDR3 region has 19 residues. The CDR3 region has the DNA TGTGCCAGCAGCCTTTCCCGCCTGGGACTATCCCGTGGGGCCAACGTCCTGACTTTC. As protein: CASSLSRLGLSRGANVLTF. The full variable domain, in which reference TRBV11-1 and TRBJ2-6 provide the parts outside the CDR3, is EAEVAQSPRYKITEKSQAVAFWCDPISGHATLYWYRQILGQGPELLVQFQDESVVDDSQLPKDRFSAERLKGVDSTLKIQPAELGDSAMYLCASSLSRLGLSRGANVLTFGAGSRLTVL.

This chain links TRBV5-1 with TRBJ1-3; D unclear. Germline V gives CDR1 SGHRS, CDR2 YFSETQ. The germline V and J ends were trimmed by 1 base and 0 bases, with 5 bases remaining between them. The CDR3 has 14 residues. The CDR3 DNA reads TGCGCCAGCAGCTTGTCGAGCTCTGGAAACACCATATATTTT. It encodes CASSLSSSGNTIYF.

The chain has TRBV18 and TRBJ2-7; no firm D call. The V gene's germline CDR1 is KGHSH and CDR2 LQKENI. This CDR3 has 12 residues. The V gene lost 2 bases and the J gene lost 2 bases, with 4 bases spanning the gap. The CDR3 DNA sequence: TGTGCCAGCTCACCAGGGACCTACGAGCAGTACTTC. It translates to CASSPGTYEQYF.

The chain combines TRBV11-2 with TRBJ2-2; either TRBD1 or TRBD2 may supply D (5 bases each). There are 14 residues in the CDR3. V dropped 3 bases and J dropped 4 bases, with 9 bases sitting between them. The germline V gene encodes CDR1 SGHAT and CDR2 FQNNGV. CDR3 amino acids: CASSFEGPTGELFF. As DNA, the CDR3 is TGTGCCAGCAGCTTCGAGGGACCCACCGGGGAGCTGTTTTTT.

The genes are TRBV7-2 and TRBJ1-6; D remains unclear. Germline V CDR1 and CDR2: SGHTA, FQGNSA. The CDR3 extends over 15 amino acids. Trimming took 2 bases from V and 0 from J, leaving 5 bases between them. The CDR3: CASSLRHSYNSPLHF. The CDR3 DNA reads as TGTGCCAGCAGCTTACGTCACTCCTATAATTCACCCCTCCACTTT.

The chain joins TRBV19 to TRBJ1-5; D is unresolved. This CDR3 comprises 15 residues. The V and J ends lost 2 bases and 0 bases respectively, with 8 bases between them. Germline V gives CDR1 LNHDA, CDR2 SQIVND (reference sequence). As DNA, the CDR3 is TGTGCCAGTAGTATAAGTCCGGATAGCAATCAGCCCCAGCATTTT. It codes for CASSISPDSNQPQHF. The full variable domain, its missing parts supplied by reference TRBV19 and TRBJ1-5, is DGGITQSPKYLFRKEGQNVTLSCEQNLNHDAMYWYRQDPGQGLRLIYYSQIVNDFQKGDIAEGYSVSREKKESFPLTVTSAQKNPTAFYLCASSISPDSNQPQHFGDGTRLSIL.

V usage is TRBV7-6 and J usage is TRBJ2-2, with TRBD1 identical over 7 bases. The V segment lost 5 bases and the J segment 0 bases; nucleotides outside the gene matches: 6. Germline V gives CDR1 SGHVS, CDR2 FNYEAQ. The CDR3 length is 16 residues. The CDR3 nucleotides are TGTGCCAGCAGCCGAAACAGGGGACCGAACACCGGGGAGCTGTTTTTT. Protein: CASSRNRGPNTGELFF.

This clone was observed once. The chain carries TRBV5-4 and TRBJ1-3, with D possibly TRBD1 on 5 matching bases. Germline V gives CDR1 SGHNT, CDR2 YYREEE (reference sequence). The CDR3 contains 16 residues. V dropped 4 bases and J dropped 0 bases, with 14 bases sitting between them. CDR3 sequence: CASSPGGVNSGNTIYF. CDR3 in DNA: TGTGCCAGCAGCCCTGGGGGGGTAAACTCTGGAAACACCATATATTTT.

This chain uses TRBV6-5 with TRBJ1-2; possibly TRBD1 for D (6 bases). The CDR3 covers 14 residues. V lost 0 bases, J lost 4 bases, and 9 bases lay in between. Germline CDR1 reads MNHEY; CDR2 reads SVGAGI. This chain's CDR3 is CASSYSQGIYGYTF. The CDR3 region has the DNA TGTGCCAGCAGTTACTCGCAGGGGATCTATGGCTACACCTTC.

The genes are TRBV28 and TRBJ1-1; D unresolved. Germline-derived CDR1 and CDR2 are MDHEN and SYDVKM. The CDR3 sequence is 14 residues long. The V and J ends lost 1 base and 1 base respectively, with 7 bases between them. The CDR3 region has the DNA TGTGCCAGCAGTTTATCCGGCGGGAACACTGAAGCTTTCTTT. It specifies CASSLSGGNTEAFF. Supplemented by reference TRBV28 and TRBJ1-1, the full variable domain reads DVKVTQSSRYLVKRTGEKVFLECVQDMDHENMFWYRQDPGLGLRLIYFSYDVKMKEKGDIPEGYSVSREKKERFSLILESASTNQTSMYLCASSLSGGNTEAFFGQGTRLTVV.

This chain links TRBV14 with TRBJ2-2; 8 bases fit TRBD2. After removal of 3 bases from V and 6 bases from J, the junction contained 6 bases not matched to a gene. The CDR3 extends over 15 amino acids. CDR1 and CDR2 (germline): SGHDN, FVKESK. Here the CDR3 reads CASSQVRGGPGELFF. CDR3 DNA sequence: TGTGCCAGCAGCCAGGTTCGGGGGGGCCCCGGGGAGCTGTTTTTT.

V and J are TRBV10-3 and TRBJ2-1; tentatively, D is TRBD1 (6 bases). CDR3 length equals 13 residues. V was shortened by 4 bases and J by 5 bases, with 9 bases between the two germline ends. Germline assignment: CDR1 ENHRY and CDR2 SYGVKD. The CDR3 nucleotides read TGTGCCATCAGTGCAAGGGGGAACAATGAGCAGTTCTTC. It codes for CAISARGNNEQFF.

The genes are TRBV5-6 and TRBJ1-1; tentative D call: TRBD1 (5 bases). Trimming shortened V by 4 bases and J by 5 bases, and 18 bases separated the two germline ends. CDR1 SGHDT and CDR2 YYEEEE come from the germline V gene. This CDR3 has 15 residues. In DNA, the CDR3 is TGTGCCAGCAGCGGGAGGGACCCCCCGAGAACTGAAGCTTTCTTT. It is translated as CASSGRDPPRTEAFF. Combining the CDR3 with reference TRBV5-6 and TRBJ1-1 gives the whole variable domain DAGVTQSPTHLIKTRGQQVTLRCSPKSGHDTVSWYQQALGQGPQFIFQYYEEEERQRGNFPDRFSGHQFPNYSSELNVNALLLGDSALYLCASSGRDPPRTEAFFGQGTRLTVV.

The chain is built from TRBV6-5 and TRBJ1-4, with a possible D match to TRBD1 (5 bases). Germline CDR1 reads MNHEY; CDR2 reads SVGAGI. CDR3 length equals 14 residues. V gave up 2 bases and J gave up 4 bases, with 8 bases separating them. In nucleotides, the CDR3 is TGTGCCAGCAGTTACGGGACGGGTAATGAAAAACTGTTTTTT. It codes for CASSYGTGNEKLFF.

The table lists this clone with a few counts. The CDR3 spells CAISELGNQPQHF. Written as DNA, the CDR3 is TGTGCCATCAGTGAGCTGGGGAATCAGCCCCAGCATTTT. The chain combines TRBV10-3 with TRBJ1-5; the D is unclear. The CDR3 runs to 13 residues. Germline-derived CDR1 and CDR2 are ENHRY and SYGVKD. The germline V and J ends were trimmed by 2 bases and 4 bases, with 6 bases remaining between them.

The chain recombines TRBV4-1 with TRBJ2-2; TRBD2 matches 14 bases. This CDR3 is built from 17 residues. The germline gives CDR1 MGHRA, CDR2 YSYEKL. J gave up 2 bases and V 8 bases, and 7 bases lay outside the gene matches. The CDR3, as DNA: TGCGCCAGCTCCCAGGGACTAGCGGGAGTCAACACCGGGGAGCTGTTTTTT. Amino acid sequence: CASSQGLAGVNTGELFF.

There are a few counts of this clone. The chain joins TRBV18 to TRBJ1-1, with D unresolved. Germline V gene sequence: CDR1 KGHSH, CDR2 LQKENI. The CDR3 runs to 13 residues. Trimming removed 6 bases from V and 0 bases from J, with 8 bases in between. The CDR3 DNA reads TGTGCCAGCTCTCTACAAGTGAACACTGAAGCTTTCTTT. Translation: CASSLQVNTEAFF.

This chain uses TRBV5-1 with TRBJ2-2; D is unclear. Germline CDR1 is SGHRS and CDR2 is YFSETQ. V was trimmed by 1 base and J by 2 bases, leaving 6 bases between them. This CDR3 has 14 amino acids. In DNA form, the CDR3 reads TGCGCCAGCAGCTTGAACATAAACACCGGGGAGCTGTTTTTT. It encodes CASSLNINTGELFF.